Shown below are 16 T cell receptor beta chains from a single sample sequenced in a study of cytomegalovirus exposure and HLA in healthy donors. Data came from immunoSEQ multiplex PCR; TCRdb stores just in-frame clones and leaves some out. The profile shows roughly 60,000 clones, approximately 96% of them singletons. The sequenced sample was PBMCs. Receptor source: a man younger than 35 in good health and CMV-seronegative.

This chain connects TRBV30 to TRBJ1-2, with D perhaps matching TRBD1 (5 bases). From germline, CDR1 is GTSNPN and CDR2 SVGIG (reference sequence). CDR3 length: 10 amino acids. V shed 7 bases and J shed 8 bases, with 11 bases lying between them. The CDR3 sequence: CAFAGHGYTF. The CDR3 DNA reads TGTGCCTTCGCAGGGCACGGCTACACCTTC.

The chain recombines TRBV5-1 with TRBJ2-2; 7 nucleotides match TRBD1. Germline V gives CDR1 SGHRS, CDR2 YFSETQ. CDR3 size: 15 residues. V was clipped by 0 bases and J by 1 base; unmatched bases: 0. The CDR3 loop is CASSLGTGNTGELFF. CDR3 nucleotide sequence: TGCGCCAGCAGCTTGGGGACAGGGAACACCGGGGAGCTGTTTTTT. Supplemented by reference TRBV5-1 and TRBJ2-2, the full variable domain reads KAGVTQTPRYLIKTRGQQVTLSCSPISGHRSVSWYQQTPGQGLQFLFEYFSETQRNKGNFPGRFSGRQFSNSRSEMNVSTLELGDSALYLCASSLGTGNTGELFFGEGSRLTVL.

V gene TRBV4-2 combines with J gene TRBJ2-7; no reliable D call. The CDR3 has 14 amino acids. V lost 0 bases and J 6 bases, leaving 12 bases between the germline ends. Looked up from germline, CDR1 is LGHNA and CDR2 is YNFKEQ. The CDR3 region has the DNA TGTGCCAGCAGCCAAGATTTAATAGTTCGCGAGCAGTACTTC. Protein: CASSQDLIVREQYF.

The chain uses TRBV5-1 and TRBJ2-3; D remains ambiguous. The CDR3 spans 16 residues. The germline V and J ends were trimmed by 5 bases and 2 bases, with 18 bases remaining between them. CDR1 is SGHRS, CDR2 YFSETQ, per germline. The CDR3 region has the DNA TGCGCCAGCAGGCTTACCCCAGACGGGTACACAGATACGCAGTATTTT. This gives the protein CASRLTPDGYTDTQYF.

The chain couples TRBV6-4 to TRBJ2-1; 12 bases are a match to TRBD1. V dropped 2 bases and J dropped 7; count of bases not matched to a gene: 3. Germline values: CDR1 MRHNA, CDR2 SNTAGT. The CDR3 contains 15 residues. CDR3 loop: CASSDGTGGNNEQFF. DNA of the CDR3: TGTGCCAGCAGTGACGGGACAGGGGGCAATAATGAGCAGTTCTTC.

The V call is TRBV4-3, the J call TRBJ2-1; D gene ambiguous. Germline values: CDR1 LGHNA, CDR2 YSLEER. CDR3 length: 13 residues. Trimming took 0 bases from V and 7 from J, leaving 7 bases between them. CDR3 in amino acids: CASSQETRNEQFF. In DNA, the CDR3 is TGCGCCAGCAGCCAAGAAACTCGGAATGAGCAGTTCTTC.

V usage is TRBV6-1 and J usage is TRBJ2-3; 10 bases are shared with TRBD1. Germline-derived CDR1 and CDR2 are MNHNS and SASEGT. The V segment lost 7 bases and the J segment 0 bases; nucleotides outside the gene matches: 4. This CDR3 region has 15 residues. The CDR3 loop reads CASTWGQGSTDTQYF. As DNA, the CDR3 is TGTGCCAGCACCTGGGGACAGGGGAGCACAGATACGCAGTATTTT.

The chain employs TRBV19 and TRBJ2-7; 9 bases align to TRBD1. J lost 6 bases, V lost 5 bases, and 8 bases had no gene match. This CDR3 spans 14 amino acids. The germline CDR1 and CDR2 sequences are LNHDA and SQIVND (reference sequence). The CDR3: CASSPQTGGVEQYF. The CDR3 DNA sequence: TGTGCCAGTAGTCCCCAGACAGGGGGGGTCGAGCAGTACTTC.

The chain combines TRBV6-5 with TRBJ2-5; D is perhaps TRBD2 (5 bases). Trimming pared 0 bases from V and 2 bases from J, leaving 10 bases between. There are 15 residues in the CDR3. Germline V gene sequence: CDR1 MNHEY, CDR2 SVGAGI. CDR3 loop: CASSYSWEIQETQYF. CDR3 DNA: TGTGCCAGCAGTTACTCATGGGAGATTCAAGAGACCCAGTACTTC.

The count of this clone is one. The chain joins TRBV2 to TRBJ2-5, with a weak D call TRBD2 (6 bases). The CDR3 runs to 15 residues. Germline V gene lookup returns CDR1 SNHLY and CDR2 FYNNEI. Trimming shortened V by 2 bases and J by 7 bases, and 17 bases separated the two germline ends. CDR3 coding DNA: TGTGCCAGCAGTGAAAGGCGGGACGGCTCAGGGACCCAGTACTTC. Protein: CASSERRDGSGTQYF.

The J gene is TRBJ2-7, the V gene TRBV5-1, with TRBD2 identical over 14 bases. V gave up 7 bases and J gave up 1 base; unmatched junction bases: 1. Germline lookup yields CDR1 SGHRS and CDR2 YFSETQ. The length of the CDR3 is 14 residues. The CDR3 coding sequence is TGCGCCAGCGGACTAGCGGGAGGATCCTACGAGCAGTACTTC. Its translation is CASGLAGGSYEQYF.

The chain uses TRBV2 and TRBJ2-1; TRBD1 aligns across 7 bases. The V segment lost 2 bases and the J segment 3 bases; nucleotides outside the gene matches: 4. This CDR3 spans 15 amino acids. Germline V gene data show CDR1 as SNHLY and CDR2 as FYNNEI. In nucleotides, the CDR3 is TGTGCCAGCAGTGAAAAGGGGGCTTTCTACAATGAGCAGTTCTTC. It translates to CASSEKGAFYNEQFF.

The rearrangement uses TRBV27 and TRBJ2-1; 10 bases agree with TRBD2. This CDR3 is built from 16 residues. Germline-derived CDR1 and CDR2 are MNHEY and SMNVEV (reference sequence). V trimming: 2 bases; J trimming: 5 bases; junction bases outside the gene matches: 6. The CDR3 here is CASSLPTSGTDNEQFF. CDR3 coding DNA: TGTGCCAGCAGTTTACCCACTAGCGGGACCGACAATGAGCAGTTCTTC.

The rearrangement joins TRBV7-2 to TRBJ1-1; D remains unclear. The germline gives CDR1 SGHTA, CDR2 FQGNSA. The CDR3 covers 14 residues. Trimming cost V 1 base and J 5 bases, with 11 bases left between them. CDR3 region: CASSLGGGITEAFF. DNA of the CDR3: TGTGCCAGCAGCTTAGGTGGAGGGATAACTGAAGCTTTCTTT. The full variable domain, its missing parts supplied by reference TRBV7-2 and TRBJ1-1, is GAGVSQSPSNKVTEKGKDVELRCDPISGHTALYWYRQSLGQGLEFLIYFQGNSAPDKSGLPSDRFSAERTGGSVSTLTIQRTQQEDSAVYLCASSLGGGITEAFFGQGTRLTVV.

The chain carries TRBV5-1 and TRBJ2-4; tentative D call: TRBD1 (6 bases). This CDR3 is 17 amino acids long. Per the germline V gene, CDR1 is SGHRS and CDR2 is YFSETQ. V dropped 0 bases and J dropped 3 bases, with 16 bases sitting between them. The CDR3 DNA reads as TGCGCCAGCAGCTTGGGTGGAACAGGGCTCGTCAAAAACATTCAGTACTTC. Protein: CASSLGGTGLVKNIQYF.

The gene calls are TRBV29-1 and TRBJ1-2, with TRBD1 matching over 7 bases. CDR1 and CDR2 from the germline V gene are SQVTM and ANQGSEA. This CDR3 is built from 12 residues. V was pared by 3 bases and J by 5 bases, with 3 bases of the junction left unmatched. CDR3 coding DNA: TGCAGCGTTGACGGGACAGCGTATGGCTACACCTTC. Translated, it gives CSVDGTAYGYTF.